This T cell receptor (beta chain) was retrieved from a study of cytomegalovirus exposure and HLA in healthy donors. Each donor was nominally healthy when sampled (though unrecorded immune exposures were likely). Germline V gene sequence: CDR1 SEHNR, CDR2 FQNEAQ (reference sequence). Trimming cost V 5 bases and J 4 bases; bases outside gene matches: 10. The CDR3 is 16 amino acids. PCR used 60 Vbeta primers and 13 Jbeta primers. The method was immunoSEQ multiplex PCR; TCRdb's version includes in-frame clones alone and lacks a portion of them. The data contain more than 90,000 clones, roughly 80% of them singletons.

The V and J genes are TRBV7-9 and TRBJ2-2, with 7 nucleotides matching TRBD1. The clonotype originates from a man aged 25 to 40 in good health and CMV-seropositive. The sequencing input was PBMCs. CDR3 sequence (DNA): TGTGCCAGCAGCCCCTTCCGGGACAGCCCCACCGGGGAGCTGTTTTTT. Translation gives CASSPFRDSPTGELFF.